The sequence of this T cell receptor beta chain was determined in a study of metastatic and nonmetastatic thyroid tumors. Every patient was untreated before thyroid surgery. Worth noting for this clone: Its target is unknown.

General study points: Reports indicated that malignant thyroid tumors showed significantly higher TCR beta diversity than benign nodules did, in blood and tumor.

The V end lost 2 bases, the J end lost 3 bases, and 11 bases lay between the germline ends. The CDR3 has 15 amino acids. TCRdb recomputed clones from the PCR reads via MiXCR. The sample holds about 4,300 clones, roughly 35% seen once. This clonotype was sampled from a male donor with papillary thyroid cancer or a benign thyroid nodule (not recorded which). Some clones in this sample may be carry-over from other donors' samples. The chain is built from TRBV12-3 or TRBV12-4 and TRBJ2-1; D not resolved. Sequencing input: tumor tissue. DNA for the CDR3: TGTGCCAGCAGTTTACAAGTGGGTTACTACAATGAGCAGTTCTTC. This gives the protein CASSLQVGYYNEQFF.